This is a list of T cell receptor beta chains from one sample in a study of control samples from healthy donors and cancer patients. The table came from immunoSEQ multiplex PCR; TCRdb's copy has only in-frame clones and leaves some out. The table lists some 100,000 clones, around 89% of them singletons. Source material: blood. These receptors originate from a woman between 50 and 59 years old in good health. Each CDR3 is given with its conserved first and last residue.

J: TRBJ2-1; V: TRBV19; CDR3: CASSKAGGTGISYNEQFF
J: TRBJ1-1; V: TRBV9; CDR3: CASSLLENTEAFF
J: TRBJ2-1; V: TRBV11-3; CDR3: CASRLGGGRDNEQFF
J: TRBJ2-2; V: TRBV5-1; CDR3: CASQRSGGPGTGELFF
J: TRBJ1-6; V: TRBV19; CDR3: CASSIVARQPLHF
J: TRBJ1-1; V: TRBV7-3; CDR3: CASRHTGDMNTEAFF
J: TRBJ1-2; V: TRBV2; CDR3: CARRQGANYGYTF
J: TRBJ1-1; V: TRBV18; CDR3: CASSPNLPGQGARTEAFF
J: TRBJ2-4; V: TRBV9; CDR3: CASSDRAKNIQYF
J: TRBJ2-7; V: TRBV5-4; CDR3: CASSSNYEQYF
J: TRBJ2-1; V: TRBV2; CDR3: CASSSGTSPFGSYNEQFF
J: TRBJ1-3; V: TRBV6-5; CDR3: CASSYSGHRSGNTIYF
J: TRBJ2-2; V: TRBV6-6; CDR3: CASSHPPTDYTWTGELFF
J: TRBJ1-1; V: TRBV24-1; CDR3: CATSEPGQGEVFF
J: TRBJ2-1; V: TRBV13; CDR3: CASSLGVNEQFF
J: TRBJ1-5; V: TRBV27; CDR3: CASSFYPVSSQPQHF
J: TRBJ1-1; V: TRBV30; CDR3: CAWSEPATGFPGAFF
J: TRBJ2-4; V: TRBV27; CDR3: CASSGQGVNIQYF
J: TRBJ2-5; V: TRBV19; CDR3: CASSAHREAETQYF
J: TRBJ1-5; V: TRBV9; CDR3: CASSSGHISNQPQHF
J: TRBJ1-1; V: TRBV30; CDR3: CAWASPPREAFF
J: TRBJ2-3; V: TRBV18; CDR3: CASSAAAKLASTDTQYF
J: TRBJ1-2; V: TRBV27; CDR3: CASSLSRFYGYTF
J: TRBJ1-4; V: TRBV6-6; CDR3: CASSKRDATNEKLFF
J: TRBJ2-7; V: TRBV6-5; CDR3: CASSYSTRGLTYEQYF
J: TRBJ2-3; V: TRBV5-1; CDR3: CASSPPGADTQYF
J: TRBJ1-2; V: TRBV19; CDR3: CASSILSYGYTF
J: TRBJ1-1; V: TRBV7-3; CDR3: CASSTGQGHTEAFF
J: TRBJ2-1; V: TRBV10-1; CDR3: CASSGRPSGGTSGGLPYNEQFF
J: TRBJ1-1; V: TRBV6-5; CDR3: CASSGVWGGSTEAFF
J: TRBJ1-5; V: TRBV6-5; CDR3: CGRVTGKHQPQHF
J: TRBJ1-2; V: TRBV18; CDR3: CASSHSTGTYGYTF
J: TRBJ1-1; V: TRBV6-5; CDR3: CASSRLFTGSTEAFF
J: TRBJ1-1; V: TRBV2; CDR3: CASSGMEAFF
J: TRBJ1-1; V: TRBV7-6; CDR3: CASSLLSGGNTEAFF
J: TRBJ1-1; V: TRBV7-6; CDR3: CASSLGLGSGTEAFF
J: TRBJ1-2; V: TRBV25-1; CDR3: CASRLSGGYGYTF
J: TRBJ1-1; V: TRBV6-5; CDR3: CASSRASTEAFF
J: TRBJ2-3; V: TRBV9; CDR3: CASSVGPAWGLTDTQYF
J: TRBJ1-6; V: TRBV6-5; CDR3: CASSRRDWDNSPLHF
J: TRBJ1-3; V: TRBV14; CDR3: CASSPRPWNPGNTIYF
J: TRBJ2-5; V: TRBV30; CDR3: CAWAHRPETQYF
J: TRBJ1-2; V: TRBV19; CDR3: CASSPNGGRDTF
J: TRBJ2-1; V: TRBV30; CDR3: CACLQGWNANEQFF
J: TRBJ2-1; V: TRBV27; CDR3: CASSINGKASNEQFF
J: TRBJ2-5; V: TRBV6-2/TRBV6-3; CDR3: CASSHNLNRAHETQYF
J: TRBJ2-7; V: TRBV5-1; CDR3: CASSPGTGAYEQYF
J: TRBJ1-1; V: TRBV30; CDR3: CAWSAGTNTEAFF
J: TRBJ1-4; V: TRBV5-4; CDR3: CASSDRQGATNEKLFF
J: TRBJ1-4; V: TRBV4-1; CDR3: CASSQAGLNNEKLFF
J: TRBJ2-1; V: TRBV5-4; CDR3: CASSVGRRTGVYNEQFF
J: TRBJ1-5; V: TRBV6-2/TRBV6-3; CDR3: CASSYSGRRGQPQHF
J: TRBJ2-4; V: TRBV30; CDR3: CAWSGLRDIQYF
J: TRBJ1-3; V: TRBV7-2; CDR3: CASSPTSSSGNTIYF
J: TRBJ2-7; V: TRBV5-4; CDR3: CASSWEKGDYEQYF
J: TRBJ2-2; V: TRBV19; CDR3: CASSSLRGGTTGELFF